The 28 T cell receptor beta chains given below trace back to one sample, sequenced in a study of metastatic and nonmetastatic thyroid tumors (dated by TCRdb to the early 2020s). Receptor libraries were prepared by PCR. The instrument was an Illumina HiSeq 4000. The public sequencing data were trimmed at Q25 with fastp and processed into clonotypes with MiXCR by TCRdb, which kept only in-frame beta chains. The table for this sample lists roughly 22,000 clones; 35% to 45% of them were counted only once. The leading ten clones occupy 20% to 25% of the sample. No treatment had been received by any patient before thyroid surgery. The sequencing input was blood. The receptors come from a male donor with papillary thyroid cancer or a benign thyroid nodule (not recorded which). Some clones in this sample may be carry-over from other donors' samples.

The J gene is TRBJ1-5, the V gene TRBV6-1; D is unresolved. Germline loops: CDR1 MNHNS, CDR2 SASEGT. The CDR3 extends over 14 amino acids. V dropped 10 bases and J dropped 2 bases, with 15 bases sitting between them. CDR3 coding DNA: TGTGCCATCGCTGCCCGGGGTGGCAATCAGCCCCAGCATTTT. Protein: CAIAARGGNQPQHF.

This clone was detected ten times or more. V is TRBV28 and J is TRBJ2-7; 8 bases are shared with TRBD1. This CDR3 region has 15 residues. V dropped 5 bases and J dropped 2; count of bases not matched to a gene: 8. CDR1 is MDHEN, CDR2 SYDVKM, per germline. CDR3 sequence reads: CASSGAGQVTYEQYF. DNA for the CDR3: TGTGCCAGCAGTGGCGCGGGACAGGTGACCTACGAGCAGTACTTC.

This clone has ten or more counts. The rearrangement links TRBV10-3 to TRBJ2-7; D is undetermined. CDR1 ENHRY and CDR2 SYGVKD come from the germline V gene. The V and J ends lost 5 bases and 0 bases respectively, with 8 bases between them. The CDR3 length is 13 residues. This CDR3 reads CAISSGVSYEQYF. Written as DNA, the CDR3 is TGTGCCATCAGTTCTGGGGTCTCCTACGAGCAGTACTTC.

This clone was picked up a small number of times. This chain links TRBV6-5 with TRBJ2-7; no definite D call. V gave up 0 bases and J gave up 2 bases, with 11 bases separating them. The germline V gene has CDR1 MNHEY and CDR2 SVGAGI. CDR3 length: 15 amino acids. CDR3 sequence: CASSYSGSQTYEQYF. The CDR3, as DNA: TGTGCCAGCAGTTACTCAGGCAGCCAGACCTACGAGCAGTACTTC.

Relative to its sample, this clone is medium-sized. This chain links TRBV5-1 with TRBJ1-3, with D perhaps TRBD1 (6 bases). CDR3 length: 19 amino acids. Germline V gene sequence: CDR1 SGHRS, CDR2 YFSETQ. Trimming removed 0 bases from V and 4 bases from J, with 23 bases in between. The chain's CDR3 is CASSLGVYLTQGDGNTIYF. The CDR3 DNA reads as TGCGCCAGCAGCTTGGGCGTCTATCTTACACAGGGTGACGGAAACACCATATATTTT.

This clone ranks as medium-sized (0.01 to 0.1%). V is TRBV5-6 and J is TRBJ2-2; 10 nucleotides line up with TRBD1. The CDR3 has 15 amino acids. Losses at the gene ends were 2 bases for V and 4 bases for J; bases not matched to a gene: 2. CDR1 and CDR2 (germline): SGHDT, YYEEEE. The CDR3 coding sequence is TGTGCCAGCAGCTTTGGGACAGGGGTCACCGGGGAGCTGTTTTTT. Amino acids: CASSFGTGVTGELFF.

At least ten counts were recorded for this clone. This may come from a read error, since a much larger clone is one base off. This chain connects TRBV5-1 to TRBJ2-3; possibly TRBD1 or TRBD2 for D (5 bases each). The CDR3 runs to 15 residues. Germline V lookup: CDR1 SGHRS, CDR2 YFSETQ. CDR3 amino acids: CASNLYGTSTDTQYF. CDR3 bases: TGCGCCAGCAACTTGTATGGGACCAGCACAGATACGCAGTATTTT.

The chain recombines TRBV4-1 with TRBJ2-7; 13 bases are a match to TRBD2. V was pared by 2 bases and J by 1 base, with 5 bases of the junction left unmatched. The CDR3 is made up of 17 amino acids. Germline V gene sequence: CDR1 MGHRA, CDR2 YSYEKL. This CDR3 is CASSQTPGLAGSYEQYF. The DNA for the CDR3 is TGCGCCAGCAGCCAAACTCCGGGACTAGCGGGATCCTACGAGCAGTACTTC.

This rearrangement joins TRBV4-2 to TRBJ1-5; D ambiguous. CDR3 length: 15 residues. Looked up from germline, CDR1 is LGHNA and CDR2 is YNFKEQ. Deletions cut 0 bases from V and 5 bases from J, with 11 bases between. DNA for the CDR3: TGTGCCAGCAGCCAAGAATTCTTAAAGGATCAGCCCCAGCATTTT. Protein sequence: CASSQEFLKDQPQHF.

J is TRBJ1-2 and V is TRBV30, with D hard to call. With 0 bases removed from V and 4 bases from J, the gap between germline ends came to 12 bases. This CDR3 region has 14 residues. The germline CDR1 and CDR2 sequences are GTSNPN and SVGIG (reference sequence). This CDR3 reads CAWSVGRLSYGYTF. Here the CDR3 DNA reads TGTGCCTGGAGTGTTGGGAGGCTGAGCTATGGCTACACCTTC.

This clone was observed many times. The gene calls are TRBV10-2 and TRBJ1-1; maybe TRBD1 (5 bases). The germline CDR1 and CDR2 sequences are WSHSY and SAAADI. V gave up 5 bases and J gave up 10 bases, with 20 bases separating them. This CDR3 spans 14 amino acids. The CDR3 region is CASSIGHSPWGAFF. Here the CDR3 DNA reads TGCGCCAGCAGTATTGGACACTCTCCTTGGGGAGCTTTCTTT.

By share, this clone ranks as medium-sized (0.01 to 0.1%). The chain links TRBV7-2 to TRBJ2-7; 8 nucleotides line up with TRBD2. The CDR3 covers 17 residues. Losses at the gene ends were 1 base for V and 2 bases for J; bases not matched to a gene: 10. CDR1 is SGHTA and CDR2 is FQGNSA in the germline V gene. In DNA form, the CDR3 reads TGTGCCAGCAGCTTAGGAGTATCGGGGGGGAACCCCTACGAGCAGTACTTC. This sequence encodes CASSLGVSGGNPYEQYF.

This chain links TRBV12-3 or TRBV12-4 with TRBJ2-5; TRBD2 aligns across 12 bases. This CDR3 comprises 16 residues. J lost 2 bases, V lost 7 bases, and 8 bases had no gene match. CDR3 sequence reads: CASNTLAGGIQETQYF. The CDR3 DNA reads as TGTGCCAGCAACACTCTAGCGGGGGGGATACAAGAGACCCAGTACTTC.

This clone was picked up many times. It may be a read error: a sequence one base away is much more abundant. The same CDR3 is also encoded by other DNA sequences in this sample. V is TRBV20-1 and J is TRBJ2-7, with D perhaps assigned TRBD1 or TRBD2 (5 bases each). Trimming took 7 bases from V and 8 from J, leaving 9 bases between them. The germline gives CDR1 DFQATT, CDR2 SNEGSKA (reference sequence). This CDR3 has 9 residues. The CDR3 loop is CSVPGQQYF. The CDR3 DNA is TGCAGTGTTCCGGGGCAGCAGTACTTC.

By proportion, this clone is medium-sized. The CDR3 spells CASSLGQGARNEQFF. DNA for the CDR3: TGTGCCAGCAGCTTAGGACAGGGGGCTAGGAATGAGCAGTTCTTC. V and J are TRBV7-2 and TRBJ2-1; 10 positions match TRBD1. CDR1 SGHTA and CDR2 FQGNSA come from the germline V gene. The CDR3 totals 15 residues. The J segment lost 7 bases and the V segment lost 1 base, leaving 4 bases of the junction unmatched.

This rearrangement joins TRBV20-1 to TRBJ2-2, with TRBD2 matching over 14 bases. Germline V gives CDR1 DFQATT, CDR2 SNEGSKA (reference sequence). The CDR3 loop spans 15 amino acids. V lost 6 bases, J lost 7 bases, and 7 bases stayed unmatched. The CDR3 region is CSAKTSGRALGELFF. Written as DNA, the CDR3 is TGCAGTGCCAAGACTAGCGGGAGGGCCCTCGGGGAGCTGTTTTTT.

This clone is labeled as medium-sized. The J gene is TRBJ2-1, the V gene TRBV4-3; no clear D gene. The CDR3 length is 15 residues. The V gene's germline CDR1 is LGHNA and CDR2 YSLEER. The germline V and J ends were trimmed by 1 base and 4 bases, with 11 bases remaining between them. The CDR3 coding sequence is TGCGCCAGCAGCCAAGTGGGCGGAGCATACAATGAGCAGTTCTTC. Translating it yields CASSQVGGAYNEQFF.

DNA for the CDR3: TGTGCCAGCAGCCGAAAGGGACTAGAGGAGCAGTACTTC. Its translation is CASSRKGLEEQYF. The chain uses TRBV13 and TRBJ2-7; 8 nucleotides agree with TRBD2. CDR3 length: 13 amino acids. Per the germline V gene, CDR1 is PRHDT and CDR2 is FYEKMQ (reference sequence). J lost 7 bases, V lost 5 bases, and 7 bases had no gene match.

DNA for the CDR3: TGCAGTGCTAGAAGGGCAGCTTACAATGAGCAGTTCTTC. Amino acids: CSARRAAYNEQFF. V usage is TRBV20-1 and J usage is TRBJ2-1; no clear D. The length of the CDR3 is 13 residues. Trimming left V 2 bases short and J 4 bases short, with 9 bases between. Germline CDR1 reads DFQATT; CDR2 reads SNEGSKA (reference sequence).

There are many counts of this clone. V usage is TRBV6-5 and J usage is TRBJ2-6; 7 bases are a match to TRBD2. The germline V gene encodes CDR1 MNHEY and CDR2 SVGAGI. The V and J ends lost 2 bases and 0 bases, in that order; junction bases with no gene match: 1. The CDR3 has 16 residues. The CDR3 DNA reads TGTGCCAGCAGTTACAGCGGGATCTCTGGGGCCAACGTCCTGACTTTC. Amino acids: CASSYSGISGANVLTF.

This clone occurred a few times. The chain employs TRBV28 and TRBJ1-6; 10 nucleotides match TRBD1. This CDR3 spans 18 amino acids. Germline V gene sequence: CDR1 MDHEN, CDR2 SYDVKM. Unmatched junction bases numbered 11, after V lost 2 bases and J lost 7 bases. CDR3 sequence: CASSLEVAEDRGNSPLHF. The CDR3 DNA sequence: TGTGCCAGCAGTTTAGAAGTTGCGGAGGACAGGGGGAATTCACCCCTCCACTTT.

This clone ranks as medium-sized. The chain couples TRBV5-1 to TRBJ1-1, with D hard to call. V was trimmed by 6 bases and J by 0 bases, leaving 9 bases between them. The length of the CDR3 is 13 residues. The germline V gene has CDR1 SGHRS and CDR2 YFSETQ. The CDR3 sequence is CASNPDVNTEAFF. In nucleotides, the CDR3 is TGCGCCAGCAACCCGGACGTGAACACTGAAGCTTTCTTT.

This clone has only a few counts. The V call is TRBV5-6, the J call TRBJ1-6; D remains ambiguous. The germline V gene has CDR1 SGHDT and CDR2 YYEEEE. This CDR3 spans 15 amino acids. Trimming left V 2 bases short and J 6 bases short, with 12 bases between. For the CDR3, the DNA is TGTGCCAGCAGCTTTTATAGCAATCCTAATTCACCCCTCCACTTT. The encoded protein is CASSFYSNPNSPLHF.

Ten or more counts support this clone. The CDR3 region has the DNA TGTGCCAGCAGCTCCCCGTACCGAAATGAGCAGTTCTTC. This codes for CASSSPYRNEQFF. The chain couples TRBV7-2 to TRBJ2-1; D ambiguous. V was shortened by 4 bases and J by 7 bases, with 11 bases between the two germline ends. CDR1 and CDR2 (germline): SGHTA, FQGNSA. The CDR3 is 13 residues long. The variable domain in full, completed from reference TRBV7-2 and TRBJ2-1, reads GAGVSQSPSNKVTEKGKDVELRCDPISGHTALYWYRQSLGQGLEFLIYFQGNSAPDKSGLPSDRFSAERTGGSVSTLTIQRTQQEDSAVYLCASSSPYRNEQFFGPGTRLTVL.

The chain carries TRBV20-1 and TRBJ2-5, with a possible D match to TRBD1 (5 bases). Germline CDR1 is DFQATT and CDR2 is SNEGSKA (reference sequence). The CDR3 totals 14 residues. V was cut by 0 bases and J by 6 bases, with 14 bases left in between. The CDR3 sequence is CSAREPGMAKTQYF. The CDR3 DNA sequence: TGCAGTGCTAGAGAGCCAGGGATGGCTAAGACCCAGTACTTC.

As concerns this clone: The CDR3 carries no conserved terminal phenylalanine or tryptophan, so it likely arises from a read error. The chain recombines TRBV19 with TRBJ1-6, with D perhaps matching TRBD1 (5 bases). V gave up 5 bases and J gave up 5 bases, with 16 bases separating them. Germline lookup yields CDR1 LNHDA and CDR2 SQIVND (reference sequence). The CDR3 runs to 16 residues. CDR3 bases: TGTGCCAGTAGTGAGACCGGTACAGGCAATAATTCACCCCTCCACGTT. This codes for CASSETGTGNNSPLHV.

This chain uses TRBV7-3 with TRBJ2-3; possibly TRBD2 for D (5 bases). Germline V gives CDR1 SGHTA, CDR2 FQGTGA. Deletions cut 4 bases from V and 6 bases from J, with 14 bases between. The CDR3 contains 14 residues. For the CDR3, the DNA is TGTGCCAGCAGCTCTAGCCCACCTGGGGATACGCAGTATTTT. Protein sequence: CASSSSPPGDTQYF.

DNA of the CDR3: TGTGCCAGCAGCACCCGGGACGGCAGATATGGCTACACCTTC. Its translation: CASSTRDGRYGYTF. The J gene is TRBJ1-2, the V gene TRBV7-8, with D possibly TRBD1 on 5 matching bases. The germline V gene encodes CDR1 SGHVS and CDR2 FQNEAQ. V lost 5 bases, J lost 5 bases, and 15 bases lay in between. The CDR3 has 14 amino acids.